This T cell receptor beta chain was sequenced for a study of T cell responses to AZD1222 COVID-19 vaccine. Comment on this clone: Its antigen is not identified.

Using immunoSEQ multiplex PCR, the repertoire was profiled, and TCRdb retains in-frame clones only, with some absent. The table has roughly 200,000 clones, around 88% seen once. Whole-study findings and limits: Only 5 to 7 AZD1222 recipients tested seropositive at baseline. In a largely white British group with more females than males, clonal diversity was possibly underestimated.

Germline V CDR1 and CDR2: SNHLY, FYNNEI. CDR3 length: 16 residues. V was cut by 6 bases and J by 4 bases, with 21 bases left in between. V gene TRBV2 combines with J gene TRBJ1-1; D possibly corresponds to TRBD1 (5 bases). The clonotype originates from an adult in good health. The specimen was peripheral blood, collected on day 0 of AZD1222 vaccination. The CDR3 loop reads CASRWGSSGTSTEAFF. CDR3 nucleotides: TGTGCCAGCAGGTGGGGGTCGTCGGGGACCAGCACTGAAGCTTTCTTT.